These 32 T cell receptor beta chains share one sample of origin, sequenced in a study of human T cells and chemical hapten exposure. Time point in this sample: patch test 3, about 24 weeks after DPC sensitization. Treatment described: therapeutic diphenylcyclopropenone sensitization with weekly scalp DPC. TCRdb passed the RACE reads through MiXCR, listing each CDR3 protein once. The sample contains roughly 60,000 distinct CDR3 sequences, over 10% of which appear only once. Sequences were derived from whole blood, sampled in connection with sensitization to the hapten diphenylcyclopropenone (DPC). The receptors shown here come from a man aged 25 to 40 with alopecia areata. Some clones in this sample may be carry-over from other donors' samples.

V usage is TRBV6-5 and J usage is TRBJ2-3; D is perhaps TRBD1 (5 bases). The CDR3 runs 12 residues. V was shortened by 6 bases and J by 9 bases, with 13 bases between the two germline ends. The V gene's germline CDR1 is MNHEY and CDR2 SVGAGI. CDR3 in DNA: TGTGCCAGCAGACAGCTCGCAGGGACGCAGTATTTT. This encodes CASRQLAGTQYF.

This clonotype was observed at least ten times. The chain joins TRBV6-1 to TRBJ2-5; the match to TRBD1 covers 9 bases. The germline V gene has CDR1 MNHNS and CDR2 SASEGT. Unmatched junction bases numbered 5, after V lost 2 bases and J lost 4 bases. CDR3 length: 15 residues. CDR3 in amino acids: CASSETTGGRETQYF. The CDR3 DNA reads as TGTGCCAGCAGTGAAACTACAGGGGGCCGAGAGACCCAGTACTTC.

The chain couples TRBV28 to TRBJ2-5; D uncertain. The V gene's germline CDR1 is MDHEN and CDR2 SYDVKM. V was cut by 2 bases and J by 1 base, with 2 bases left in between. The CDR3 runs to 12 residues. CDR3: CASSLLQETQYF. As DNA, the CDR3 is TGTGCCAGCAGTTTACTCCAAGAGACCCAGTACTTC.

This clonotype was counted at least ten times. This chain links TRBV23-1 with TRBJ1-1; D possibly corresponds to TRBD1 (5 bases). TRBV23-1 is an ORF; its function is uncertain. The V end was cut by 6 bases, the J end by 4 bases, with 12 bases between. The CDR3 consists of 13 residues. CDR3 protein: CASRLRVTTEAFF. CDR3 DNA: TGCGCCAGCAGACTCAGGGTGACCACTGAAGCTTTCTTT.

This clonotype was seen many times. The rearrangement links TRBV5-1 to TRBJ2-1; TRBD1 agrees at 9 bases. V was clipped by 3 bases and J by 7 bases; unmatched bases: 5. Per the germline V gene, CDR1 is SGHRS and CDR2 is YFSETQ. The CDR3 contains 14 residues. The CDR3 region has the DNA TGCGCCAGCAGCTCAACCGGGACAGGGAATGAGCAGTTCTTC. Translated, it gives CASSSTGTGNEQFF.

This clonotype turned up a few times. V gene TRBV28 combines with J gene TRBJ2-5; D remains unclear. Germline V gene data show CDR1 as MDHEN and CDR2 as SYDVKM. This CDR3 has 13 amino acids. Trimming cost V 2 bases and J 5 bases, with 9 bases left between them. Here the CDR3 reads CASSLGQVETQYF. CDR3 in DNA: TGTGCCAGCAGTTTAGGGCAGGTGGAGACCCAGTACTTC.

V usage is TRBV4-3 and J usage is TRBJ1-1; TRBD1 might be the D (6 bases). The CDR3 loop spans 12 amino acids. Between the trimmed V and J ends, which lost 2 bases and 11 bases, there was a span of 12 bases. Germline loops: CDR1 LGHNA, CDR2 YSLEER. Written as DNA, the CDR3 is TGCGCCAGCAGCCAACAAGGACAGACGGCTTTCTTT. Protein: CASSQQGQTAFF.

The sample holds many counts of this clonotype. The chain joins TRBV7-9 to TRBJ2-7; possibly TRBD1 or TRBD2 for D (5 bases each). From germline, CDR1 is SEHNR and CDR2 FQNEAQ (reference sequence). The V and J ends lost 1 base and 4 bases respectively, with 17 bases between them. The CDR3 is 16 amino acids. CDR3 sequence: CASSLGSGRTQYEQYF. CDR3 sequence (DNA): TGTGCCAGCAGCTTAGGGTCGGGGCGAACCCAATACGAGCAGTACTTC.

The rearrangement links TRBV29-1 to TRBJ2-1; perhaps TRBD2 as D (6 bases). The germline V gene encodes CDR1 SQVTM and CDR2 ANQGSEA. The CDR3 contains 11 residues. V shed 6 bases and J shed 8 bases, with 11 bases lying between them. CDR3 nucleotide sequence: TGCAGCGTCAATGGGGGGTATGAGCAGTTCTTC. Protein product: CSVNGGYEQFF.

The sample holds many counts of this clonotype. V gene TRBV7-9 combines with J gene TRBJ2-7; tentative D call: TRBD1 (6 bases). Trimming shortened V by 3 bases and J by 6 bases, and 12 bases separated the two germline ends. CDR3 length equals 13 residues. CDR1 and CDR2 from the germline V gene are SEHNR and FQNEAQ (reference sequence). The CDR3 DNA is TGTGCCAGCAGCTTCCAGGGGTTGGGCGAGCAGTACTTC. Translated: CASSFQGLGEQYF.

This clonotype has just a few counts. This sequence joins TRBV13 and TRBJ1-3, with D maybe TRBD1 (6 bases). Germline V gives CDR1 PRHDT, CDR2 FYEKMQ (reference sequence). Deletions cut 0 bases from V and 0 bases from J, with 9 bases between. The CDR3 loop spans 16 amino acids. CDR3 residues: CASSLGQGSSGNTIYF. CDR3 coding DNA: TGTGCCAGCAGCTTAGGACAGGGTTCCTCTGGAAACACCATATATTTT. The full variable domain, its missing parts supplied by reference TRBV13 and TRBJ1-3, is AAGVIQSPRHLIKEKRETATLKCYPIPRHDTVYWYQQGPGQDPQFLISFYEKMQSDKGSIPDRFSAQQFSDYHSELNMSSLELGDSALYFCASSLGQGSSGNTIYFGEGSWLTVV.

This clonotype appeared a few times. The V gene is TRBV7-9, the J gene TRBJ1-6; 10 bases line up with TRBD1. The trim removed 4 bases at V and 7 bases at J, leaving 1 base unmatched. Germline assignment: CDR1 SEHNR and CDR2 FQNEAQ (reference sequence). CDR3 length: 14 amino acids. CDR3 nucleotides: TGTGCCAGCAGCTCGGGACAGGGGAATTCACCCCTCCACTTT. It yields the protein CASSSGQGNSPLHF.

The sample holds a few counts of this clonotype. The genes are TRBV5-1 and TRBJ1-2; D is undetermined. Trimming removed 3 bases from V and 5 bases from J, with 11 bases in between. CDR1 and CDR2 (germline): SGHRS, YFSETQ. This CDR3 comprises 13 residues. The CDR3: CASSYRTEYGYTF. The CDR3 DNA follows: TGCGCCAGCAGCTACCGGACCGAATATGGCTACACCTTC.

The rearrangement joins TRBV27 to TRBJ2-1, with D hard to call. Trimming took 3 bases from V and 5 from J, leaving 11 bases between them. Per the germline V gene, CDR1 is MNHEY and CDR2 is SMNVEV (reference sequence). The CDR3 sequence is 14 residues long. The CDR3 reads CASSLMTTNNEQFF. The CDR3 nucleotides are TGTGCCAGCAGTTTGATGACCACCAACAATGAGCAGTTCTTC.

This clonotype was observed a few times. The chain carries TRBV5-1 and TRBJ1-1, with D perhaps matching TRBD1 (6 bases). Germline assignment: CDR1 SGHRS and CDR2 YFSETQ. Trimming pared 0 bases from V and 7 bases from J, leaving 13 bases between. This CDR3 spans 14 amino acids. DNA of the CDR3: TGCGCCAGCAGCTTGGGACAGGCCACGAATGAAGCTTTCTTT. It is translated as CASSLGQATNEAFF. The entire variable domain, with the rest obtained from reference TRBV5-1 and TRBJ1-1, is as follows: KAGVTQTPRYLIKTRGQQVTLSCSPISGHRSVSWYQQTPGQGLQFLFEYFSETQRNKGNFPGRFSGRQFSNSRSEMNVSTLELGDSALYLCASSLGQATNEAFFGQGTRLTVV.

The rearrangement joins TRBV12-3 or TRBV12-4 to TRBJ2-5; D unresolved. The CDR3 sequence is 15 residues long. V lost 2 bases, J lost 3 bases, and 13 bases lay in between. CDR3 protein: CASSLSLPGEETQYF. The CDR3 region has the DNA TGTGCCAGCAGTTTAAGTTTACCAGGCGAAGAGACCCAGTACTTC.

The chain employs TRBV5-6 and TRBJ2-2; 7 nucleotides agree with TRBD1. The length of the CDR3 is 13 residues. Germline V CDR1 and CDR2: SGHDT, YYEEEE. V lost 3 bases to trimming and J lost 4 bases; unmatched junction nucleotides: 0. CDR3 in DNA: TGTGCCAGCAGCTACAGGGGCACCGGGGAGCTGTTTTTT. Protein: CASSYRGTGELFF.

This clonotype was picked up a small number of times. V and J are TRBV28 and TRBJ1-5; TRBD1 aligns across 12 bases. J was trimmed by 0 bases and V by 5 bases; bases with no gene match: 20. CDR3 length: 22 residues. CDR1 and CDR2 from the germline V gene are MDHEN and SYDVKM. CDR3: CASSGPPGQGAFSPYSNQPQHF. CDR3 bases: TGTGCCAGCAGTGGGCCACCGGGACAGGGGGCATTTTCACCCTATAGCAATCAGCCCCAGCATTTT.

The V and J genes are TRBV29-1 and TRBJ1-5; D is unresolved. The CDR3 extends over 12 amino acids. Trimming cost V 6 bases and J 9 bases, with 15 bases left between them. The germline V gene has CDR1 SQVTM and CDR2 ANQGSEA. The CDR3 loop reads CSVQGSKGPQHF. In DNA form, the CDR3 reads TGCAGCGTCCAAGGGAGTAAGGGGCCCCAGCATTTT.

Turning to this clonotype: One junction end disagrees with the germline gene, perhaps due to a read error. The chain couples TRBV7-2 to TRBJ1-5, with unresolved D. Germline CDR1 SGHTA, CDR2 FQGNSA. This CDR3 region has 14 residues. In nucleotides, the CDR3 is TGTGCCAGCAGCCTAGCTTCACCTAATCAGCCCCAGCATTTT. It encodes CASSLASPNQPQHF.

This clonotype was seen ten or more times. The chain employs TRBV11-2 and TRBJ1-2, with 7 bases lining up with TRBD1. The CDR3 extends over 13 amino acids. Trimming removed 4 bases from V and 4 bases from J; junction bases left unmatched: 3. Per the germline V gene, CDR1 is SGHAT and CDR2 is FQNNGV. The CDR3 DNA follows: TGTGCCAGCAGCTCGACAGGGATCTATGGCTACACCTTC. Its protein is CASSSTGIYGYTF.

This chain uses TRBV6-2 or TRBV6-3 with TRBJ2-5; no reliable D call. Trimming cost V 2 bases and J 3 bases, with 7 bases left between them. The CDR3 spans 13 residues. The germline CDR1 and CDR2 sequences are MNHEY and SVGEGT. CDR3 sequence (DNA): TGTGCCAGCAGTTACGCGGCAGAAGAGACCCAGTACTTC. Translated: CASSYAAEETQYF.

J is TRBJ2-3 and V is TRBV20-1, with unresolved D. The CDR3 runs 15 residues. V lost 1 base and J lost 3, with 14 bases in between. The germline V gene encodes CDR1 DFQATT and CDR2 SNEGSKA (reference sequence). The CDR3 spells CSARGGVLATDTQYF. CDR3 nucleotides: TGCAGTGCTAGAGGTGGGGTGTTGGCTACAGATACGCAGTATTTT.

The CDR3 coding sequence is TGTGCCAGATGGGACGGATACTCCTACGAGCAGTACTTC. Amino acids: CARWDGYSYEQYF. The chain has TRBV2 and TRBJ2-7; D assignment may be TRBD1 or TRBD2 (5 bases each). There are 13 residues in the CDR3. Germline lookup yields CDR1 SNHLY and CDR2 FYNNEI. Trimming removed 9 bases at V and 0 bases at J, with 12 bases between.

The chain joins TRBV7-2 to TRBJ1-5; D is uncertain. V lost 2 bases and J 7 bases, leaving 18 bases between the germline ends. CDR1 and CDR2 from the germline V gene are SGHTA and FQGNSA. The length of the CDR3 is 16 residues. The CDR3 loop reads CASSLNPPSFQQPQHF. The CDR3 bases are TGTGCCAGCAGCTTAAATCCCCCTTCGTTCCAGCAGCCCCAGCATTTT.

The rearrangement uses TRBV20-1 and TRBJ2-3, with 10 bases that match TRBD2. Per germline, CDR1 DFQATT and CDR2 SNEGSKA (reference sequence). This CDR3 region has 15 residues. J lost 2 bases, V lost 6 bases, and 8 bases had no gene match. The chain's CDR3 is CSAPVSGGFTDTQYF. DNA of the CDR3: TGCAGTGCCCCGGTTAGCGGGGGGTTCACAGATACGCAGTATTTT.

This clonotype was observed at least ten times. J is TRBJ2-1 and V is TRBV11-2; TRBD2 aligns across 16 bases. After removal of 4 bases from V and 4 bases from J, the junction contained 13 bases not matched to a gene. Per germline, CDR1 SGHAT and CDR2 FQNNGV. The CDR3 length is 20 residues. Here the CDR3 reads CASSWTGTSGGAQEYNEQFF. The CDR3 bases are TGTGCCAGCAGCTGGACCGGGACTAGCGGGGGGGCCCAGGAGTACAATGAGCAGTTCTTC.

This clonotype was seen ten or more times. The genes are TRBV29-1 and TRBJ1-1; weak D call: TRBD1 (6 bases). The germline V gene has CDR1 SQVTM and CDR2 ANQGSEA. The CDR3 length is 14 residues. V shed 5 bases and J shed 6 bases, with 19 bases lying between them. The CDR3 reads CSVKRSGARSEAFF. The CDR3 region has the DNA TGCAGCGTTAAAAGGTCAGGGGCCCGGTCTGAAGCTTTCTTT.

This sequence joins TRBV12-3 or TRBV12-4 and TRBJ2-5; TRBD2 might be the D (5 bases). This CDR3 comprises 15 residues. V shed 5 bases and J shed 5 bases, with 18 bases lying between them. CDR3 residues: CASSNWTPGKETQYF. The CDR3 region has the DNA TGTGCCAGCAGTAACTGGACTCCTGGGAAGGAGACCCAGTACTTC.

The V call is TRBV29-1, the J call TRBJ2-7; TRBD2 matches 13 bases. Germline V gene data show CDR1 as SQVTM and CDR2 as ANQGSEA. This CDR3 is built from 14 residues. Trimming removed 5 bases from V and 5 bases from J; junction bases left unmatched: 6. The CDR3 here is CSVLTSGGADEQYF. The CDR3 nucleotides are TGCAGCGTTCTAACTAGCGGGGGGGCCGACGAGCAGTACTTC.

This clonotype was recorded a few times. The chain recombines TRBV7-9 with TRBJ1-4; D might be TRBD1 (5 bases). The CDR3 has 16 amino acids. Trimming removed 6 bases from V and 0 bases from J, with 14 bases in between. Germline V gives CDR1 SEHNR, CDR2 FQNEAQ (reference sequence). The chain's CDR3 is CASSPPGPATNEKLFF. In DNA, the CDR3 is TGTGCCAGCAGTCCCCCGGGGCCAGCAACTAATGAAAAACTGTTTTTT.

This clonotype was detected only a few times. This rearrangement joins TRBV5-1 to TRBJ2-7, with D possibly being TRBD2 (5 bases). CDR1 and CDR2 (germline): SGHRS, YFSETQ. V lost 0 bases to trimming and J lost 6 bases, with 13 bases between them. This CDR3 contains 14 residues. The chain's CDR3 is CASSLDPGSVEQYF. The CDR3 DNA sequence: TGCGCCAGCAGCTTGGATCCGGGGTCCGTCGAGCAGTACTTC.